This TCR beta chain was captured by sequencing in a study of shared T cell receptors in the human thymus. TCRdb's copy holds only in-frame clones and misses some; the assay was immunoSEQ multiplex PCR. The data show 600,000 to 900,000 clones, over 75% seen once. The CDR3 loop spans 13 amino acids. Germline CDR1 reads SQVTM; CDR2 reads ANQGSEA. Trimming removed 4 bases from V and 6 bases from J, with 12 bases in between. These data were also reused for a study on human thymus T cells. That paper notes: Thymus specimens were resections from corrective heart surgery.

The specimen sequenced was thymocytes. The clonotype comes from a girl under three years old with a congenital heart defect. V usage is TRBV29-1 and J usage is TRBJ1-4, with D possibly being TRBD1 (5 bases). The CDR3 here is CSVAGAFDEKLFF. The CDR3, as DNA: TGCAGCGTTGCTGGGGCGTTCGATGAAAAACTGTTTTTT.